This is a list of T cell receptor beta chains from one sample in a study of PD-L1 blockade in urothelial cancer. Generated by immunoSEQ multiplex PCR, the TCRdb table keeps only in-frame clones and is missing some. The sample carries under 100,000 clones, nearly 90% recorded once. The source material was PBMCs, sampled around atezolizumab (anti-PD-L1) treatment. These receptors were taken from a man aged 55 to 70 with urothelial cancer. The CDR3 runs from the conserved cysteine through the conserved F or W. A D gene is named only where the DNA matches it firmly. Not all rows give a size; the values are once, few, many and, for expanded clones, a class.

d_gene	j_gene	v_gene	abundance	CDR3nt	CDR3aa
-	TRBJ2-1	TRBV9	-	TGTGCCAGCAGCGCGAACGGGAGAACCTACAATGAGCAGTTCTTC	CASSANGRTYNEQFF
TRBD2	TRBJ2-5	TRBV7-8	-	TGTGCCAGCAGCCCCCGGGGGGTGGGTGAGACCCAGTACTTC	CASSPRGVGETQYF
-	TRBJ2-2	TRBV7-2	-	TGTGCCAGCAGAACCACGGGGAACACCGGGGAGCTGTTTTTT	CASRTTGNTGELFF
-	TRBJ2-5	TRBV2	few	TGTGCCAGCAGCCCGACTGGGGCAGAGACCCAGTACTTC	CASSPTGAETQYF
TRBD2	TRBJ2-3	TRBV27	-	TGTGCCAGCGCGCCCCGCCTGGCTACACTAGCGGCGAGCACAGATACGCAGTATTTT	CASAPRLATLAASTDTQYF
-	TRBJ2-5	TRBV7-2	-	TGTGCCAGCAGCTTAGCGTCCCGGACCCAGTACTTC	CASSLASRTQYF
-	TRBJ2-7	TRBV5-1	-	TGCGCCAGCAGCTTAGGCGGGACGGCCTCCTACGAGCAGTACTTC	CASSLGGTASYEQYF
-	TRBJ2-3	TRBV2	-	TGTGCCAGCAGGTTAGCTCAGCTTAGCACAGATACGCAGTATTTT	CASRLAQLSTDTQYF
TRBD2	TRBJ2-7	TRBV7-2	-	TGTGCCAGCAGCTCAAGATCCGGGAGGGGAAGTTACGAGCAGTACTTC	CASSSRSGRGSYEQYF
-	TRBJ2-5	TRBV7-3	-	TGTGCCAGCAGCTTAATGACAGGAGAGACCCAGTACTTC	CASSLMTGETQYF
-	TRBJ2-7	TRBV5-4	-	TGCGCCAGCAGCCAAGATACCGGGGGAATCTACGAGCAGTACTTC	CASSQDTGGIYEQYF
TRBD1	TRBJ2-3	TRBV6-1	-	TGTGCCGTTCCGGGACAGGCCACAGATACGCAGTATTTT	CAVPGQATDTQYF
-	TRBJ1-1	TRBV21-1	-	TGTGCCAGCAGCAAAGGTAGCAGGGGGTTTTTGAACACTGAAGCTTTCTTT	CASSKGSRGFLNTEAFF
TRBD2	TRBJ2-1	TRBV7-9	-	TGTGCCAGCAGCCAAGCTAGCGGTTACAATGAGCAGTTCTTC	CASSQASGYNEQFF
TRBD1	TRBJ1-4	TRBV13	-	TGTGCCAGCAGCCAGTGGAGGGGGCGTTCCGTTGAAAAACTGTTTTTT	CASSQWRGRSVEKLFF
-	TRBJ1-2	TRBV7-3	-	TGTGCCAGCAGCTTAACCCCCGCGGAGCCCCGGGGCTACACCTTC	CASSLTPAEPRGYTF
-	TRBJ1-5	TRBV15	-	TGTGCCACCAGCAGAGAGAACCTTGGGAGTCAGCCCCAGCATTTT	CATSRENLGSQPQHF
TRBD2	TRBJ2-1	TRBV7-9	-	TGTGCCAGCAGTTGGGCTAGCGGGAGTTATAACAATGAGCAGTTCTTC	CASSWASGSYNNEQFF
-	TRBJ1-2	TRBV5-6	-	TGTGCCAGCAGCTTCGGGGACTATGGCTACACCTTC	CASSFGDYGYTF
TRBD2	TRBJ2-1	TRBV30	-	TGTGCCTGGAGTAAAGGACTAGCGGTTAGCTCCTACAATGAGCAGTTCTTC	CAWSKGLAVSSYNEQFF
-	TRBJ1-3	TRBV28	-	TGTGCCAGCAGTTCCACAGGGTCTGGAAACACCATATATTTT	CASSSTGSGNTIYF
TRBD2	TRBJ2-3	TRBV29-1	-	TGCAGCGTTGAACCCCCTAGCGGGAGGCCCACAGATACGCAGTATTTT	CSVEPPSGRPTDTQYF
TRBD1	TRBJ2-2	TRBV7-2	-	TGTGCCAGCAGCAGGGACAGGGCCACCGGGGAGCTGTTTTTT	CASSRDRATGELFF
TRBD1	TRBJ2-5	TRBV28	-	TGTGCCAGCAGTTCCTCCCCGACAGGGGCTGGAGAGACCCAGTACTTC	CASSSSPTGAGETQYF
-	TRBJ2-2	TRBV30	-	TGTGCCTGGAGTGGATCAGGGGTCACCGGGGAGCTGTTTTTT	CAWSGSGVTGELFF
-	TRBJ1-2	TRBV5-1	-	TGCGCCAGCAGCCCGGGGGGGCACACTACTAACTATGGCTACACCTTC	CASSPGGHTTNYGYTF
-	TRBJ1-6	TRBV6-5	-	TGTGCCAGCAGTGCAGGGGAATCACCCCTCCACTTT	CASSAGESPLHF
-	TRBJ1-2	TRBV19	once	TGTGCCAGTAGTACCGCGGGGACGGCTGGCTATGGCTACACCTTC	CASSTAGTAGYGYTF
TRBD1	TRBJ2-5	TRBV5-1	-	TGCGCCAGCAGCTTGACAGGGGGCCTACAAGAGACCCAGTACTTC	CASSLTGGLQETQYF
-	TRBJ2-3	TRBV10-3	once	TGTGCCATCAGGGACCAAGTCCGGGGGTACGCAGATACGCAGTATTTT	CAIRDQVRGYADTQYF
-	TRBJ2-1	TRBV12-5	few	TGTGCTAGTGGTTTGGGGGGCGTAGGTGAGCAGTTCTTC	CASGLGGVGEQFF
-	TRBJ2-1	TRBV4-1	-	TGCGCCAGCAGCCAAGATGAAGTAGTCCGTGAGCAGTTCTTC	CASSQDEVVREQFF
TRBD2	TRBJ2-3	TRBV19	-	TGTGCCAGTAGTATCAATCTAGCGGGGGGGCCAGATACGCAGTATTTT	CASSINLAGGPDTQYF
TRBD1	TRBJ1-2	TRBV7-8	-	TGTGCCAGCAGCTCCGGGACAGGGACCTATGGCTACACCTTC	CASSSGTGTYGYTF
-	TRBJ2-7	TRBV6-5	-	TGTGCCAGCAGTTTAAACGGGGGTGATGCCGTGGAGCAGTACTTC	CASSLNGGDAVEQYF
-	TRBJ1-2	TRBV28	-	TGTGCCAGCCTACGGTACGAGGCTAACTATGGCTACACCTTC	CASLRYEANYGYTF
-	TRBJ2-1	TRBV18	-	TGTGCCAGCTCACCGGGGGCAAAGGACTACAATGAGCAGTTCTTC	CASSPGAKDYNEQFF
TRBD2	TRBJ2-1	TRBV7-3	-	TGTGCCAGCAGCCCCCTTCGCGGTAGCGGGGGGGCCCGTAAGAATGAGCAGTTCTTC	CASSPLRGSGGARKNEQFF
-	TRBJ1-1	TRBV2	-	TGTGCCAGCAGTGAATGGGCTTATGGTGAAGCTTTCTTT	CASSEWAYGEAFF
-	TRBJ1-2	TRBV6-1	-	TGTGCCAGCAGTGAGGAACACACGGAGAGGAACTATGGCTACACCTTC	CASSEEHTERNYGYTF
TRBD2	TRBJ2-3	TRBV19	-	TGTGCCAGTAGTTTGGGGCTAGCGGGAGTTGCAGATACGCAGTATTTT	CASSLGLAGVADTQYF
TRBD1	TRBJ2-1	TRBV10-3	-	TGTGCCATCAGTGATATTTGGGACAGGGGGCGAGGTGAGCAGTTCTTC	CAISDIWDRGRGEQFF
-	TRBJ1-1	TRBV7-2	once	TGTGCCAGCAGCTTTATCCAGGGCTCTGAAGCTTTCTTT	CASSFIQGSEAFF
-	TRBJ2-3	TRBV7-7	once	TGTGCCAGCAGCCAAGGGTGGGACACATGCACAGATACGCAGTATTTT	CASSQGWDTCTDTQYF
-	TRBJ2-2	TRBV11-3	-	TGTGCCAGCAGCCGTGGACAGAACCGAAACACCGGGGAGCTGTTTTTT	CASSRGQNRNTGELFF
TRBD1	TRBJ1-2	TRBV19	-	TGTGCCAGTAGGCGGACAGGGCGCAACTATGGCTACACCTTC	CASRRTGRNYGYTF
-	TRBJ1-6	TRBV7-2	-	TGTGCCAGCAGCCCCGGGTTATCACCCCTCCACTTT	CASSPGLSPLHF
TRBD1	TRBJ2-5	TRBV5-4	once	TGTGCCAGCAGCACCGGGACAGAGGAGACCCAGTACTTC	CASSTGTEETQYF
-	TRBJ1-2	TRBV6-1	-	TGTGCCAGCAGTGAACACATCACTGGCTACACCTTC	CASSEHITGYTF
TRBD2	TRBJ2-1	TRBV11-2	-	TGTGCCAGCAGCTTAGCGCTTGAGGGCGGGGGACCTTCCTACAATGAGCAGTTCTTC	CASSLALEGGGPSYNEQFF
TRBD2	TRBJ2-3	TRBV11-2	-	TGTGCCAGCAGCTCGAATTCCTACAGCGGGGGGACAGATACGCAGTATTTT	CASSSNSYSGGTDTQYF
TRBD2	TRBJ2-1	TRBV30	-	TGTGCCTGGAGGGATCGGGAGGCTTACTCCTACAATGAGCAGTTCTTC	CAWRDREAYSYNEQFF
TRBD1	TRBJ1-1	TRBV7-9	once	TGTGCCAGCAGCTTAGGACAGGGTAACACTGAAGCTTTCTTT	CASSLGQGNTEAFF
TRBD2	TRBJ2-7	TRBV10-1	-	TGCGCCAGCAGTGAGTCGACTAGCGGGAGCTACGAGCAGTACTTC	CASSESTSGSYEQYF
TRBD2	TRBJ2-1	TRBV5-1	-	TGCGCCAGCAGCCAAACTAGCGGGGCTTACAATGAGCAGTTCTTC	CASSQTSGAYNEQFF
TRBD2	TRBJ2-5	TRBV18	-	TGTGCCAGCTCACCCCCCGGACTAGCGGGATCCCTTACGGGGGAGACCCAGTACTTC	CASSPPGLAGSLTGETQYF
TRBD2	TRBJ2-1	TRBV6-4	-	TGTGCCAGCAGTGACTCGCTAGCGGGGGCTTATCAGCAGTTCTTC	CASSDSLAGAYQQFF
TRBD1	TRBJ1-5	TRBV19	-	TGTGCCAGTAGTCCGGAAACAGGGGGCGCGGGCAATCAGCCCCAGCATTTT	CASSPETGGAGNQPQHF